Listed here are 25 T cell receptor beta chains from one sample, sequenced in a study of OX40 agonist ivuxolimab in advanced cancers. The library was made by the immunoSEQ multiplex PCR assay. TCRdb stores this immuneACCESS table with in-frame sequences only. Part of the clones is absent; in the studies checked, under half of the shortfall reflects unresolved V genes, and no reason is known for the rest. This sample gives 77,000 or so clones in total; around 94% of them show up just once. The leading ten clones occupy just over 20% of the sample. The material was CD4+ or CD8+ T cells sorted from blood, obtained in a trial of the OX40 agonist ivuxolimab. Source of these receptors: an adult with an advanced solid tumor such as melanoma, head and neck, liver or kidney cancer.

The chain combines TRBV5-1 with TRBJ2-3, with 9 bases fitting TRBD1. Germline loops: CDR1 SGHRS, CDR2 YFSETQ. CDR3 length equals 16 residues. Trimming removed 6 bases from V and 4 bases from J; junction bases left unmatched: 12. DNA of the CDR3: TGCGCCAGCACCTCGTACGGGGACAGGGTGCCAGATACGCAGTATTTT. It codes for CASTSYGDRVPDTQYF.

The genes are TRBV5-6 and TRBJ1-1, with D unclear. Germline V gene lookup returns CDR1 SGHDT and CDR2 YYEEEE. The CDR3 is made up of 12 amino acids. Trimming removed 4 bases at V and 5 bases at J, with 9 bases between. CDR3 nucleotides: TGTGCCAGCAGCCCAACTGGAACTGAAGCTTTCTTT. Translated: CASSPTGTEAFF.

The J gene is TRBJ1-1, the V gene TRBV7-6; 7 nucleotides agree with TRBD1. Germline V gene lookup returns CDR1 SGHVS and CDR2 FNYEAQ. J gave up 11 bases and V 0 bases, and 3 bases lay outside the gene matches. This CDR3 has 12 residues. CDR3 sequence (DNA): TGTGCCAGCAGCTTAGCGGAGGGGGCGGCTTTCTTT. Its protein product is CASSLAEGAAFF.

The chain carries TRBV6-6 and TRBJ2-7, with TRBD2 identical over 8 bases. V lost 2 bases to trimming and J lost 2 bases; unmatched junction nucleotides: 5. The germline V gene has CDR1 MNHNY and CDR2 SVGAGI (reference sequence). The CDR3 extends over 15 amino acids. The CDR3 loop is CASSYMAGGTYEQYF. The CDR3 nucleotides read TGTGCCAGCAGTTACATGGCGGGAGGTACCTACGAGCAGTACTTC.

The J gene is TRBJ1-4, the V gene TRBV11-2; D is unresolved. Germline-derived CDR1 and CDR2 are SGHAT and FQNNGV. V was clipped by 5 bases and J by 3 bases, with 10 bases between them. This CDR3 contains 14 residues. CDR3 sequence reads: CASSPRGANEKLFF. CDR3 nucleotides: TGTGCCAGCAGCCCCCGAGGAGCTAATGAAAAACTGTTTTTT. Full variable domain (rest looked up from reference TRBV11-2 and TRBJ1-4): EAGVAQSPRYKIIEKRQSVAFWCNPISGHATLYWYQQILGQGPKLLIQFQNNGVVDDSQLPKDRFSAERLKGVDSTLKIQPAKLEDSAVYLCASSPRGANEKLFFGSGTQLSVL.

J is TRBJ1-5 and V is TRBV4-1; maybe TRBD1 (5 bases). Germline V gives CDR1 MGHRA, CDR2 YSYEKL. Trimming took 1 base from V and 7 from J, leaving 14 bases between them. CDR3 length: 15 amino acids. The CDR3: CASSQVWEGSQPQHF. The CDR3 DNA reads as TGCGCCAGCAGCCAAGTTTGGGAGGGGAGCCAGCCCCAGCATTTT.

The J gene is TRBJ2-1, the V gene TRBV11-2; D is possibly TRBD2 (6 bases). The CDR3 is made up of 12 amino acids. V gave up 1 base and J gave up 8 bases, with 6 bases separating them. CDR1 is SGHAT, CDR2 FQNNGV, per germline. The CDR3 sequence is CASSLGGDEQFF. The CDR3 DNA follows: TGTGCCAGCAGCTTAGGGGGGGATGAGCAGTTCTTC.

The chain joins TRBV27 to TRBJ1-1; 8 nucleotides match TRBD1. After removal of 3 bases from V and 4 bases from J, the junction contained 13 bases not matched to a gene. Germline V gives CDR1 MNHEY, CDR2 SMNVEV (reference sequence). The CDR3 covers 17 residues. CDR3 sequence reads: CASSFYGPPGGLTEAFF. CDR3 in DNA: TGTGCCAGCAGTTTCTACGGGCCCCCAGGGGGCCTCACTGAAGCTTTCTTT.

This chain connects TRBV28 to TRBJ2-1, with 10 bases aligning to TRBD2. Per germline, CDR1 MDHEN and CDR2 SYDVKM. J lost 5 bases, V lost 2 bases, and 6 bases had no gene match. This CDR3 has 16 amino acids. CDR3 DNA: TGTGCCAGCAGTTTACCACTAGCGGGGACTGACAATGAGCAGTTCTTC. Protein product: CASSLPLAGTDNEQFF.

This clone was seen only once. This chain connects TRBV7-9 to TRBJ2-4, with D hard to call. Per the germline V gene, CDR1 is SEHNR and CDR2 is FQNEAQ (reference sequence). There are 12 residues in the CDR3. Trimming shortened V by 2 bases and J by 2 bases, and 1 base separated the two germline ends. CDR3 in amino acids: CASSLSKNIQYF. CDR3 sequence (DNA): TGTGCCAGCAGCTTATCCAAAAACATTCAGTACTTC.

This clone was picked up one time. This chain connects TRBV5-6 to TRBJ1-1; the D gene is possibly TRBD1 (5 bases). Germline loops: CDR1 SGHDT, CDR2 YYEEEE. Trimming took 4 bases from V and 5 from J, leaving 12 bases between them. The CDR3 runs 13 residues. The CDR3 loop is CASSLREYTEAFF. In DNA form, the CDR3 reads TGTGCCAGCAGCCTCAGGGAGTATACTGAAGCTTTCTTT.

For the CDR3, the DNA is TGTGCCAGCAGCTACTCGGGGGACTTAGAAGCTTTCTTT. Its translation: CASSYSGDLEAFF. The J gene is TRBJ1-1, the V gene TRBV11-2, with D tentatively TRBD1 (5 bases). There are 13 residues in the CDR3. V shed 4 bases and J shed 8 bases, with 14 bases lying between them. Germline CDR1 is SGHAT and CDR2 is FQNNGV.

The J gene is TRBJ2-7, the V gene TRBV7-9; D is undetermined. Between the trimmed V and J ends, which lost 6 bases and 2 bases, there was a span of 14 bases. Germline V lookup: CDR1 SEHNR, CDR2 FQNEAQ (reference sequence). The CDR3 loop spans 14 amino acids. The CDR3 loop is CASRDGPATYEQYF. DNA of the CDR3: TGTGCCAGCAGGGACGGCCCTGCTACCTACGAGCAGTACTTC.

This clone appeared once. The chain is built from TRBV5-1 and TRBJ1-2, with 7 bases matching TRBD1. The CDR3 spans 14 residues. The germline V gene encodes CDR1 SGHRS and CDR2 YFSETQ. Trimming cost V 2 bases and J 3 bases; bases outside gene matches: 4. CDR3 sequence (DNA): TGCGCCAGCAGCTTTACAGGGGCGGACTATGGCTACACCTTC. Residues: CASSFTGADYGYTF. Based on the CDR3 plus reference TRBV5-1 and TRBJ1-2, the full variable domain is KAGVTQTPRYLIKTRGQQVTLSCSPISGHRSVSWYQQTPGQGLQFLFEYFSETQRNKGNFPGRFSGRQFSNSRSEMNVSTLELGDSALYLCASSFTGADYGYTFGSGTRLTVV.

The rearrangement joins TRBV7-8 to TRBJ2-2; maybe TRBD2 (6 bases). Trimming took off 5 bases at V and 0 bases at J, with 13 bases between the two ends. Germline lookup yields CDR1 SGHVS and CDR2 FQNEAQ. This CDR3 has 16 amino acids. CDR3 protein: CASSPWGLPNTGELFF. In DNA, the CDR3 is TGTGCCAGCAGCCCATGGGGACTTCCGAACACCGGGGAGCTGTTTTTT.

This chain links TRBV7-6 with TRBJ2-3; 8 bases are a match to TRBD2. The CDR3 covers 16 residues. The germline V gene encodes CDR1 SGHVS and CDR2 FNYEAQ. V shed 0 bases, J shed 3 bases, and the junction held 5 bases outside the gene matches. DNA for the CDR3: TGTGCCAGCAGCTTAGCAGGCGGGGGGCCTACAGATACGCAGTATTTT. Protein: CASSLAGGGPTDTQYF.

The J gene is TRBJ1-2, the V gene TRBV29-1, with 9 bases fitting TRBD1. The V gene end was trimmed by 1 base and the J gene end by 4 bases; junction bases not matched to a gene: 7. CDR3 size: 15 residues. Per germline, CDR1 SQVTM and CDR2 ANQGSEA. CDR3 DNA: TGCAGCGTTGAAGCCCAACCGGGACAGGGCTATGGCTACACCTTC. Protein sequence: CSVEAQPGQGYGYTF. The whole variable domain, remainder taken from reference TRBV29-1 and TRBJ1-2, is SAVISQKPSRDICQRGTSLTIQCQVDSQVTMMFWYRQQPGQSLTLIATANQGSEATYESGFVIDKFPISRPNLTFSTLTVSNMSPEDSSIYLCSVEAQPGQGYGYTFGSGTRLTVV.

V and J are TRBV28 and TRBJ1-3, with a tentative D call TRBD1 (5 bases). The V end was cut by 8 bases, the J end by 1 base, with 15 bases between. This CDR3 contains 15 residues. Germline lookup yields CDR1 MDHEN and CDR2 SYDVKM. The chain's CDR3 is CASSTPRGSGNTIYF. The CDR3 nucleotides are TGTGCCAGCTCGACGCCCCGGGGGTCTGGAAACACCATATATTTT.

The chain carries TRBV7-6 and TRBJ2-1, with TRBD2 matching 12 bases. The junction had 12 bases not matched to a gene; V was cut back by 5 bases and J by 7 bases. The CDR3 contains 17 residues. Germline loops: CDR1 SGHVS, CDR2 FNYEAQ. The CDR3 here is CASSPTSGSWSGNEQFF. Written as DNA, the CDR3 is TGTGCCAGCAGCCCGACTAGCGGGAGCTGGTCGGGGAATGAGCAGTTCTTC.

The chain carries TRBV4-3 and TRBJ1-2, with D perhaps matching TRBD1 (6 bases). The germline gives CDR1 LGHNA, CDR2 YSLEER. Deletions cut 0 bases from V and 7 bases from J, with 15 bases between. This CDR3 comprises 15 residues. CDR3 residues: CASSQDRGLWSGYTF. In DNA form, the CDR3 reads TGCGCCAGCAGCCAAGACAGGGGATTGTGGAGTGGCTACACCTTC.

This chain joins TRBV7-6 and TRBJ1-4, with D perhaps TRBD1 (6 bases). Trimming pared 4 bases from V and 2 bases from J, leaving 11 bases between. The CDR3 spans 15 residues. Germline V gives CDR1 SGHVS, CDR2 FNYEAQ. The CDR3 coding sequence is TGTGCCAGCAGCTCCCGACAGGCTACTAATGAAAAACTGTTTTTT. Protein: CASSSRQATNEKLFF.

The genes are TRBV28 and TRBJ2-7; a weak D match, TRBD1 (6 bases). Germline V gene sequence: CDR1 MDHEN, CDR2 SYDVKM. The length of the CDR3 is 14 residues. The germline V and J ends were trimmed by 3 bases and 3 bases, with 12 bases remaining between them. The CDR3 region is CASSLTGPLYEQYF. CDR3 nucleotide sequence: TGTGCCAGCAGTTTGACAGGACCCCTCTACGAGCAGTACTTC.

This clone has just one count. This sequence joins TRBV4-1 and TRBJ2-7; weak D call: TRBD1 (5 bases). V was shortened by 0 bases and J by 4 bases, with 10 bases between the two germline ends. The CDR3 runs 14 residues. Germline CDR1 is MGHRA and CDR2 is YSYEKL. CDR3 amino acids: CASSQDRQIYEQYF. CDR3 nucleotide sequence: TGCGCCAGCAGCCAAGATAGACAGATATACGAGCAGTACTTC.

This clone was seen only once. V is TRBV15 and J is TRBJ2-1, with 12 bases lining up with TRBD2. This CDR3 is built from 16 residues. The J segment lost 7 bases and the V segment lost 2 bases, leaving 6 bases of the junction unmatched. Germline-derived CDR1 and CDR2 are LNHNV and YYDKDF (reference sequence). The CDR3 nucleotides are TGTGCCACCAGCAGACCGGGACTAGCGGGTTTTAATGAGCAGTTCTTC. This translates into CATSRPGLAGFNEQFF.

The J gene is TRBJ2-7, the V gene TRBV11-2; D is ambiguous. Trimming took 1 base from V and 2 from J, leaving 12 bases between them. The CDR3 sequence is 15 residues long. CDR1 SGHAT and CDR2 FQNNGV come from the germline V gene. CDR3 in amino acids: CASSLGPTPPYEQYF. The CDR3 DNA reads as TGTGCCAGCAGCTTAGGGCCGACCCCTCCCTACGAGCAGTACTTC.